This TCR beta chain was sequenced during a study of Ad26.COV2.S vaccination and SARS-CoV-2 variants. Germline V gives CDR1 MNHEY, CDR2 SMNVEV (reference sequence). The germline V and J ends were trimmed by 5 bases and 0 bases, with 16 bases remaining between them. The CDR3 contains 17 residues. Profiling relied on immunoSEQ multiplex PCR, and the TCRdb table lists in-frame clones only, not all of them. The sample lists 350,000 to 500,000 clones, 70% to 90% occurring once. Study-level results: Vaccine and placebo groups showed comparable non-spike TCR breadth.

About this clone: Its antigen remains unknown.

As for treatment: roughly 19 received Ad26.COV2.S at low or high dose, single or two shots; roughly five received placebo; per-sample allocation not given. Collection of samples fell on day 63 after the first vaccine or placebo injection. This specimen consisted of peripheral blood, obtained in a trial of Ad26.COV2.S vaccine versus placebo. The receptor comes from a person aged 18-65 years who received the Ad26.COV2.S COVID-19 vaccine or a placebo. This sequence joins TRBV27 and TRBJ2-2, with a possible D match to TRBD1 (6 bases). In DNA form, the CDR3 reads TGTGCCAGCAGTCAATCTCCCGGGACAACGAACACCGGGGAGCTGTTTTTT. This gives the protein CASSQSPGTTNTGELFF.